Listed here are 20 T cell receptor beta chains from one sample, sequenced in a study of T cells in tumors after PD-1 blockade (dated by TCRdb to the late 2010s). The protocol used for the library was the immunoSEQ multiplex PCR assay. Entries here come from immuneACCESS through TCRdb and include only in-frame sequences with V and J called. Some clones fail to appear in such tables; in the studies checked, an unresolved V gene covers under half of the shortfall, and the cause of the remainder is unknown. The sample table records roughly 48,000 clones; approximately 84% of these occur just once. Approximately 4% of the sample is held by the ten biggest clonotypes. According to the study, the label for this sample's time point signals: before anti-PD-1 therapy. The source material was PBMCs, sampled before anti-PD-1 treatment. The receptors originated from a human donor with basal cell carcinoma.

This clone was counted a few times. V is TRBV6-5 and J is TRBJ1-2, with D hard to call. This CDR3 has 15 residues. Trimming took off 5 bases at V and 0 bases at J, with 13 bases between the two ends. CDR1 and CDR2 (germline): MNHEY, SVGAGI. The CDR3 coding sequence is TGTGCCAGCAGTACACAACAGAGGACTAACTATGGCTACACCTTC. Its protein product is CASSTQQRTNYGYTF.

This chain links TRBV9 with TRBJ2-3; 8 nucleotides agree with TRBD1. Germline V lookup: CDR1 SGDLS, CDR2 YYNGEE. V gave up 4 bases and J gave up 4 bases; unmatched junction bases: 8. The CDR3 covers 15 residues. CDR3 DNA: TGTGCCAGCAGCTCCTCAGGGGGCGGGTCAGATACGCAGTATTTT. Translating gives CASSSSGGGSDTQYF.

The CDR3 DNA reads TGTGCCAGCAGTTTACCAGGGGGGAACACTGAAGCTTTCTTT. Translation gives CASSLPGGNTEAFF. The rearrangement uses TRBV27 and TRBJ1-1; 7 bases agree with TRBD1. This CDR3 spans 14 amino acids. Germline trimming cut 2 bases from V and 1 base from J; bases unmatched to any gene: 1. Germline V gives CDR1 MNHEY, CDR2 SMNVEV (reference sequence).

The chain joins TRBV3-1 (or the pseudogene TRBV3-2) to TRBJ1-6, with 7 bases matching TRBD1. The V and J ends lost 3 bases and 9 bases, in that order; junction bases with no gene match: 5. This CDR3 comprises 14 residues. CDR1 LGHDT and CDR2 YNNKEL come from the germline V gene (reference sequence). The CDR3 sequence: CASSHEGAGSPLHF. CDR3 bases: TGTGCCAGCAGCCATGAGGGGGCTGGTTCACCCCTCCACTTT.

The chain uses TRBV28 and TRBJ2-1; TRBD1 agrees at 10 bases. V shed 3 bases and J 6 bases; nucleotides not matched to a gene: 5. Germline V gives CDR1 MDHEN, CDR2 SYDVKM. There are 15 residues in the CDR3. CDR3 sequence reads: CASSFDRGPANEQFF. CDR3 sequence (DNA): TGTGCCAGCAGTTTCGACAGGGGGCCGGCCAATGAGCAGTTCTTC.

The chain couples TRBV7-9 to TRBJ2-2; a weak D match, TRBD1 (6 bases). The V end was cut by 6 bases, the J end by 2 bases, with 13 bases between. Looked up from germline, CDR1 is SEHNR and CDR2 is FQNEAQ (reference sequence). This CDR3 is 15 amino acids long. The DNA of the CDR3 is TGTGCCAGCAGGACAGGACAGAAAAACACCGGGGAGCTGTTTTTT. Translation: CASRTGQKNTGELFF. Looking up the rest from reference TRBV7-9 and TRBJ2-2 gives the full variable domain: DTGVSQNPRHKITKRGQNVTFRCDPISEHNRLYWYRQTLGQGPEFLTYFQNEAQLEKSRLLSDRFSAERPKGSFSTLEIQRTEQGDSAMYLCASRTGQKNTGELFFGEGSRLTVL.

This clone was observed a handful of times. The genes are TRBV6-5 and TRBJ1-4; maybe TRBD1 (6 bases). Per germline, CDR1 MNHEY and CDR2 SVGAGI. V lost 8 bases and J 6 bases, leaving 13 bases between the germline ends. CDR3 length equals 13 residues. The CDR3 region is CASALNRDEKLFF. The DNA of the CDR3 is TGTGCCAGCGCCCTCAACAGGGATGAAAAACTGTTTTTT.

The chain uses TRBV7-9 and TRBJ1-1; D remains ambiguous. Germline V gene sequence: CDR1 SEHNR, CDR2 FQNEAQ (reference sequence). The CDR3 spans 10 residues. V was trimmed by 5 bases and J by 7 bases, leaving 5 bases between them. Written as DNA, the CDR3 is TGTGCCAGCAGCCGTATTGAAGCTTTCTTT. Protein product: CASSRIEAFF.

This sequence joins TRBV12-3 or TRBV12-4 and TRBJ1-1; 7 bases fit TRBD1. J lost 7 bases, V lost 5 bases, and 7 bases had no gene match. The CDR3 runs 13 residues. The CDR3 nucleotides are TGTGCCAGCAGTCTCAGGGGGTGGAGTGAAGCTTTCTTT. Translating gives CASSLRGWSEAFF.

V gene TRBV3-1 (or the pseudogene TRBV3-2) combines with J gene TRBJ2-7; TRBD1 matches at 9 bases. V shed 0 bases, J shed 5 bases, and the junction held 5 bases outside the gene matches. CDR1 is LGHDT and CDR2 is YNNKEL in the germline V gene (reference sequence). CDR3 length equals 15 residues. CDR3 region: CASSQDLQGAHEQYF. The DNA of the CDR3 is TGTGCCAGCAGCCAAGACTTACAGGGGGCCCACGAGCAGTACTTC.

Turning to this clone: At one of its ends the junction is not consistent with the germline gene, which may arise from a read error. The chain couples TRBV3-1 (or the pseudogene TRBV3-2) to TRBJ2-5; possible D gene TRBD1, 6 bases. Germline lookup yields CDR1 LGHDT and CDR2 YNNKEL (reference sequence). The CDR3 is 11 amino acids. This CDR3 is CASSQGDKTDF. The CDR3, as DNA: TGTGCCAGCAGCCAAGGGGACAAAACGGACTTC.

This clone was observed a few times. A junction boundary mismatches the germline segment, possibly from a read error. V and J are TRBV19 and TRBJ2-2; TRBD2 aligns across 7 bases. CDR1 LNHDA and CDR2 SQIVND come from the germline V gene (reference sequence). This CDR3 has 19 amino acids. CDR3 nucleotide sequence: TGTGCCAGTATAAGCAGGGCTGGGACTGGCGGGGGAGAACACCGGGGAGCTGTTTTT. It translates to CASISRAGTGGGEHRGAVF.

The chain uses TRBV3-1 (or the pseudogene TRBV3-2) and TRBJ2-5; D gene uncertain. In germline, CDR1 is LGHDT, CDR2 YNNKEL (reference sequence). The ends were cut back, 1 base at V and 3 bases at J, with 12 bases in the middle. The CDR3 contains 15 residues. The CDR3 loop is CASSQGGRTEETQYF. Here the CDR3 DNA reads TGTGCCAGCAGCCAAGGAGGAAGGACGGAAGAGACCCAGTACTTC.

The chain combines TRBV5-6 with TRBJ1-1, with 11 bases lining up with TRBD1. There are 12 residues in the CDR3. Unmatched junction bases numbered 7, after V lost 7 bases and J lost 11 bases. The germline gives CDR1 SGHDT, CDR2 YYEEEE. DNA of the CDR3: TGTGCCAGCGCGCCGGGACAGGGGGTGGCTTTCTTT. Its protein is CASAPGQGVAFF.

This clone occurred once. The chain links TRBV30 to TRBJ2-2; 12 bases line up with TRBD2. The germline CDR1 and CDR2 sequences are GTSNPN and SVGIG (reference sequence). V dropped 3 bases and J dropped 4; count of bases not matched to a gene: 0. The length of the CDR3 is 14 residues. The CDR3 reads CAWRTSGGTGELFF. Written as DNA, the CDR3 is TGTGCCTGGAGGACTAGCGGGGGCACCGGGGAGCTGTTTTTT.

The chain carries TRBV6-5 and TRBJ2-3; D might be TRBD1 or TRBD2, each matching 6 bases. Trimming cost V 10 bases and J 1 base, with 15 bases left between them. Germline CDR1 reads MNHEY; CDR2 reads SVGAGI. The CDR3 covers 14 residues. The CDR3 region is CATNRGVGTDTQYF. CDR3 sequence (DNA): TGTGCCACAAATAGGGGGGTCGGCACAGATACGCAGTATTTT.

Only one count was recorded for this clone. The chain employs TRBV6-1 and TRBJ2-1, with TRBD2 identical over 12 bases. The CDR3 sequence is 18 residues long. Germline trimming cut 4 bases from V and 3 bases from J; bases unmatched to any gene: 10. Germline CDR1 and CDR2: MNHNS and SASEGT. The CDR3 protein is CASSVLAGGPQVYNEQFF. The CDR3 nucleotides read TGTGCCAGCAGTGTACTAGCGGGGGGTCCTCAAGTCTACAATGAGCAGTTCTTC.

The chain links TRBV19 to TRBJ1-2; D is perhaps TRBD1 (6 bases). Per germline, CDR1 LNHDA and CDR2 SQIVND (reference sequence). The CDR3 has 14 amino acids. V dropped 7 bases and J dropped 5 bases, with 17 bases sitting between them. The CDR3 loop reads CASTRRGADYGYTF. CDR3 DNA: TGTGCCAGTACCCGGCGGGGGGCGGATTATGGCTACACCTTC.

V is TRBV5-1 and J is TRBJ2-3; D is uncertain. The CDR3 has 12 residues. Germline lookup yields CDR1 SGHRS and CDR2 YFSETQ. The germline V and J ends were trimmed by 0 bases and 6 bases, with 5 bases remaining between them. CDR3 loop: CASSLAVDTQYF. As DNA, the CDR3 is TGCGCCAGCAGCTTGGCGGTTGATACGCAGTATTTT.

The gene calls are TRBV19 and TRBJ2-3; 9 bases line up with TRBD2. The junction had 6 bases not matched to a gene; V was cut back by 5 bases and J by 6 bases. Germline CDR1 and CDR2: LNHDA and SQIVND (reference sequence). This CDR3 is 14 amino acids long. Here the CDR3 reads CASSPSGGRDTQYF. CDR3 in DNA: TGTGCCAGTAGTCCAAGCGGGGGGAGGGATACGCAGTATTTT.